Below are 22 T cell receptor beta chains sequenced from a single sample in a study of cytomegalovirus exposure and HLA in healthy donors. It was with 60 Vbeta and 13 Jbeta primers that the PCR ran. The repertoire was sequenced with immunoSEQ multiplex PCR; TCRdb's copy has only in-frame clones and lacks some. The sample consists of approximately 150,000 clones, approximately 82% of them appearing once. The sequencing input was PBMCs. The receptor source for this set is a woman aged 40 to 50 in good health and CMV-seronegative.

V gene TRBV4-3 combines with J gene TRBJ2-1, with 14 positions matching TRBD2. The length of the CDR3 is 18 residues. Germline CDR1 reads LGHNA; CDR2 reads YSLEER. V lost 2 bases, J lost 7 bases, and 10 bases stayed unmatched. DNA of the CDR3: TGCGCCAGCAGCCAACAAGCGGGACTAGCGGGAGTTTGGAATGAGCAGTTCTTC. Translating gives CASSQQAGLAGVWNEQFF.

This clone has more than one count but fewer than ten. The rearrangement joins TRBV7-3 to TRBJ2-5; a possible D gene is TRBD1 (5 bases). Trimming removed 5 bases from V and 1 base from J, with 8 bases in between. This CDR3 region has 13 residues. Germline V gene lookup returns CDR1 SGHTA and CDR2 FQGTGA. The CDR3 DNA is TGTGCCAGCAGCCGCAGGGCCCAAGAGACCCAGTACTTC. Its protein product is CASSRRAQETQYF.

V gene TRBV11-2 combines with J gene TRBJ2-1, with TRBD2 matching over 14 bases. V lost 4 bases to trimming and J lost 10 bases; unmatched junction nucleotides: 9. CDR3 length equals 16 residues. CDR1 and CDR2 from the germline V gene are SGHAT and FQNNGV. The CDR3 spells CASSSGLAGGKAEQFF. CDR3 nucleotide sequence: TGTGCCAGCAGCTCTGGACTAGCGGGAGGAAAGGCGGAGCAGTTCTTC.

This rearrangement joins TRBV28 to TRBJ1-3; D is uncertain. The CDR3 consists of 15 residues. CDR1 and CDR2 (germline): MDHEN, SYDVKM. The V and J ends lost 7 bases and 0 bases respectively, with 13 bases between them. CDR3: CASTDYLSSGNTIYF. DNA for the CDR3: TGTGCCAGCACCGATTACCTGAGCTCTGGAAACACCATATATTTT.

The CDR3: CASRGEDYEQYF. The DNA of the CDR3 is TGTGCCAGCAGGGGGGAGGACTACGAGCAGTACTTC. The rearrangement uses TRBV6-5 and TRBJ2-7; the D gene is possibly TRBD2 (6 bases). V lost 6 bases and J 3 bases, leaving 9 bases between the germline ends. CDR1 is MNHEY and CDR2 is SVGAGI in the germline V gene. This CDR3 is built from 12 residues.

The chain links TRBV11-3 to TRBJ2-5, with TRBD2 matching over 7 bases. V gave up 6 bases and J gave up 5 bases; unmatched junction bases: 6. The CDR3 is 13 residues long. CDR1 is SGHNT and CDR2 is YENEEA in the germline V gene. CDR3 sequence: CASSTSAQETQYF. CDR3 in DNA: TGTGCCAGCAGTACTAGCGCCCAGGAGACCCAGTACTTC.

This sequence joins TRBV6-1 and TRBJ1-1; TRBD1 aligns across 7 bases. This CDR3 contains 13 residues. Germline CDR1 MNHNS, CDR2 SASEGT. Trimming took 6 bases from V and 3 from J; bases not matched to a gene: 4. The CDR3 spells CASSITGDTEAFF. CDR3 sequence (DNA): TGTGCCAGCAGCATAACAGGGGACACTGAAGCTTTCTTT.

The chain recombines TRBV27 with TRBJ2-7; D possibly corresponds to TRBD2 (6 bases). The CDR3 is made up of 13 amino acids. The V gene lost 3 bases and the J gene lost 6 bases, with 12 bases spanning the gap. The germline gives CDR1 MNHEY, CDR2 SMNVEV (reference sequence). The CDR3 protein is CASSFAGPGEQYF. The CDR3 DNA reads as TGTGCCAGCAGTTTCGCGGGACCGGGCGAGCAGTACTTC.

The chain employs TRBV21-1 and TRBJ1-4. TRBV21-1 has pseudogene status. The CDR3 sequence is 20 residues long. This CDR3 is CASSKYLVFSDFAVEEKLFF. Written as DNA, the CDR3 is TGTGCCAGCAGCAAATATCTTGTTTTTTCTGATTTTGCGGTGGAAGAAAAACTGTTTTTT.

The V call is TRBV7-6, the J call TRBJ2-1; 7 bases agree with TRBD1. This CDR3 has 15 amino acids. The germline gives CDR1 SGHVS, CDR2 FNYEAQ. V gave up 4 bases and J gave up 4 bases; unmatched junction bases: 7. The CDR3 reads CASSSRQGVYNEQFF. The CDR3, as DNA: TGTGCCAGCAGCTCAAGACAGGGAGTTTACAATGAGCAGTTCTTC.

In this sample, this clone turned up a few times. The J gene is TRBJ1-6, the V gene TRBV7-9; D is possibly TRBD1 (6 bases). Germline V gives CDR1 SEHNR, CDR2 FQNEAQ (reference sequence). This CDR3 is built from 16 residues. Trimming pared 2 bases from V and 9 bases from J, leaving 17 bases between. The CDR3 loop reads CASSLSTGMSGSPLHF. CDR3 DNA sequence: TGTGCCAGCAGCTTATCCACAGGGATGTCGGGTTCACCCCTCCACTTT.

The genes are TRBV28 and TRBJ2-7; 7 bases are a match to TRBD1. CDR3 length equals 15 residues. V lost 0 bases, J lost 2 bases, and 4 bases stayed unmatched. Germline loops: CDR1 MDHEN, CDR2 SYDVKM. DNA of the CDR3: TGTGCCAGCAGTTTATGGCAGGGGGTTACCTACGAGCAGTACTTC. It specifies CASSLWQGVTYEQYF.

CDR3 in DNA: TGTGCCAGCACCCCCGGGACAGGCTACACTGAAGCTTTCTTT. Protein product: CASTPGTGYTEAFF. The rearrangement joins TRBV28 to TRBJ1-1; 8 bases agree with TRBD1. The V gene end was trimmed by 7 bases and the J gene end by 3 bases; junction bases not matched to a gene: 7. Germline assignment: CDR1 MDHEN and CDR2 SYDVKM. The CDR3 consists of 14 residues. Full variable domain (remainder filled in from reference TRBV28 and TRBJ1-1): DVKVTQSSRYLVKRTGEKVFLECVQDMDHENMFWYRQDPGLGLRLIYFSYDVKMKEKGDIPEGYSVSREKKERFSLILESASTNQTSMYLCASTPGTGYTEAFFGQGTRLTVV.

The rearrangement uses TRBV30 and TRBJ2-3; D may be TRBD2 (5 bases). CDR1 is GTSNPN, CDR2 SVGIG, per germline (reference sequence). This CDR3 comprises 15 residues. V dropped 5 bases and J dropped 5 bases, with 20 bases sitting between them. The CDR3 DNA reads TGTGCCTGGGGACTCGCTTGGATTTCACAAGATACGCAGTATTTT. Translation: CAWGLAWISQDTQYF.

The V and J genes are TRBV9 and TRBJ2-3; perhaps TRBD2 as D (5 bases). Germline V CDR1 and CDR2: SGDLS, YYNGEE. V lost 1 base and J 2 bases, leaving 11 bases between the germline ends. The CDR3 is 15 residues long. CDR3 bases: TGTGCCAGCAGCGTAATCGAGGGCTCCACAGATACGCAGTATTTT. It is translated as CASSVIEGSTDTQYF.

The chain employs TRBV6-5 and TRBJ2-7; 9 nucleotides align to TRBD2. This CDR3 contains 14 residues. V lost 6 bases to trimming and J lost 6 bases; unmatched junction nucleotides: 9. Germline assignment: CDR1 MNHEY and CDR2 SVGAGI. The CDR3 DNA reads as TGTGCCAGCAGGATAGCGGGAGATTTTCCCGAGCAGTACTTC. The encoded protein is CASRIAGDFPEQYF.

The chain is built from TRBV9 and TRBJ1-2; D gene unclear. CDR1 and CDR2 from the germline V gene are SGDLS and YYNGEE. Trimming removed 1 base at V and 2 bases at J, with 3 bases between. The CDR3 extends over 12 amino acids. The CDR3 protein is CASSVPNYGYTF. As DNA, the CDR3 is TGTGCCAGCAGCGTACCGAACTATGGCTACACCTTC.

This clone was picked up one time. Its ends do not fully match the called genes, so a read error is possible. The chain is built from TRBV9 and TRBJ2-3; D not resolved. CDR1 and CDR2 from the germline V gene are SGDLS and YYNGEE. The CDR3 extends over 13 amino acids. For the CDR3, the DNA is TGTACCAGCAGCGCTACGGTCCTGGATACGCAGTATTTT. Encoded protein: CTSSATVLDTQYF.

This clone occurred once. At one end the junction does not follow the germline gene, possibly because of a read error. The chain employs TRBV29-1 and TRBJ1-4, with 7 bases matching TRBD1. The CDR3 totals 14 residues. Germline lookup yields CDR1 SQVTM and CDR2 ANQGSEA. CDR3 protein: CSVGDRATNEKLVF. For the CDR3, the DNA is TGCAGCGTAGGAGACAGGGCAACTAATGAAAAACTGGTTTTT. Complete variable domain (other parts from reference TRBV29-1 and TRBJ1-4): SAVISQKPSRDICQRGTSLTIQCQVDSQVTMMFWYRQQPGQSLTLIATANQGSEATYESGFVIDKFPISRPNLTFSTLTVSNMSPEDSSIYLCSVGDRATNEKLVFGSGTQLSVL.

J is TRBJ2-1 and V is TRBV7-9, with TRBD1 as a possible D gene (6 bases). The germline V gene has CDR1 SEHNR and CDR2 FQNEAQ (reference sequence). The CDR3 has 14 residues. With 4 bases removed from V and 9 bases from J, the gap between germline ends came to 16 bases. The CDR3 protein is CASSSPRSRGEQFF. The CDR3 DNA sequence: TGTGCCAGCAGCTCACCTCGGAGCAGGGGTGAGCAGTTCTTC.

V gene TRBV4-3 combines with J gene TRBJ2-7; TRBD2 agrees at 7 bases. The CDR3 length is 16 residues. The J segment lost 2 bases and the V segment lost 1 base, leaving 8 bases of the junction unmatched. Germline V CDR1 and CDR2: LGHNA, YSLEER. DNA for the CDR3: TGCGCCAGCAGCCAAGGGGGTGGCGGGAGCCCCTACGAGCAGTACTTC. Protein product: CASSQGGGGSPYEQYF.

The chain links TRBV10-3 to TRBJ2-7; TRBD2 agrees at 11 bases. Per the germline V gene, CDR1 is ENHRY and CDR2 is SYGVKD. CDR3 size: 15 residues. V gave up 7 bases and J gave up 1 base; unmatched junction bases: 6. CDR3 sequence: CAITDSSGRSYEQYF. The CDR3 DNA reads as TGTGCCATCACCGATTCTAGCGGGAGGTCCTACGAGCAGTACTTC.